These 4 T cell receptor beta chains were all obtained from the same sample, sequenced in a study of cytomegalovirus exposure and HLA in healthy donors. PCR was performed using 60 Vbeta and 13 Jbeta primers. Produced via immunoSEQ multiplex PCR; TCRdb's table is partial and in-frame only. The sample has 120,000 to 150,000 clones, approximately 79% seen once. The sequencing sample was made of PBMCs. The receptors here all came from a woman aged 25 to 39 in good health and CMV-seronegative.

The chain couples TRBV6-5 to TRBJ2-3; 8 bases map to TRBD2. The CDR3 extends over 13 amino acids. Losses at the gene ends were 7 bases for V and 4 bases for J; bases not matched to a gene: 4. Looked up from germline, CDR1 is MNHEY and CDR2 is SVGAGI. CDR3 nucleotides: TGTGCCAGCAAGGCCGGGGGGGCAGATACGCAGTATTTT. It codes for CASKAGGADTQYF.

The chain combines TRBV9 with TRBJ2-3, with 13 bases that match TRBD2. Germline V gene lookup returns CDR1 SGDLS and CDR2 YYNGEE. CDR3 length: 17 amino acids. Losses at the gene ends were 0 bases for V and 5 bases for J; bases not matched to a gene: 6. CDR3 sequence reads: CASSVGGGTSGEDTQYF. The CDR3 DNA sequence: TGTGCCAGCAGCGTAGGAGGTGGGACTAGCGGGGAAGATACGCAGTATTTT.

The chain combines TRBV6-5 with TRBJ2-3; 10 positions match TRBD1. Trimming at V came to 2 bases and at J to 4 bases, leaving 0 bases not matched to a gene. This CDR3 has 14 residues. The germline V gene has CDR1 MNHEY and CDR2 SVGAGI. CDR3 DNA sequence: TGTGCCAGCAGTTACGGGACAGGGGCAGATACGCAGTATTTT. It yields the protein CASSYGTGADTQYF.

Comment on this clone: An end of the junction does not agree with germline; a read error may underlie this. The genes are TRBV9 and TRBJ1-2; D is perhaps TRBD1 (5 bases). The CDR3 sequence is 10 residues long. Germline CDR1 SGDLS, CDR2 YYNGEE. CDR3 sequence reads: CASSAGPQGF. For the CDR3, the DNA is TGTGCCAGCAGCGCAGGACCCCAGGGTTTC. Variable domain in full (rest from reference TRBV9 and TRBJ1-2): DSGVTQTPKHLITATGQRVTLRCSPRSGDLSVYWYQQSLDQGLQFLIQYYNGEERAKGNILERFSAQQFPDLHSELNLSSLELGDSALYFCASSAGPQGFGSGTRLTVV.